This TCR beta chain was found in a study of long-term antiretroviral therapy in people with HIV. HIV-positive participants were all treated in the United States. They ran version v3.0 of the immunoSEQ assay at survey level. The method was immunoSEQ multiplex PCR; TCRdb's version includes in-frame clones alone and lacks a portion of them. The data show around 30,000 clones, 90% to 95% seen once. V gave up 3 bases and J gave up 6 bases; unmatched junction bases: 3. Germline assignment: CDR1 SGHRS and CDR2 YFSETQ. The CDR3 loop spans 15 amino acids. Source: unsorted PBMCs, taken just over 7.3 years after starting antiretroviral therapy. This receptor was taken from a man in his fifties or sixties with HIV. The chain couples TRBV5-1 to TRBJ2-2; 12 bases align to TRBD2. The CDR3 DNA reads as TGCGCCAGCAGCTCCCTAGCGGGGGGGGCCGGGGAGCTGTTTTTT. It specifies CASSSLAGGAGELFF.